This entry concerns a single T cell receptor beta chain. Antigen: not known. The data stem from a study of T cell responses to AZD1222 COVID-19 vaccine. Whole-study findings and limits: Nearly half of spike-specific TCRs reportedly target unmutated variant regions. Clonal diversity was possibly underestimated, and white British individuals and females predominated among donors. Rises in breadth and depth of Spike-specific TCRs came after two AZD1222 doses.

The data were produced by immunoSEQ multiplex PCR, yet TCRdb's version contains in-frame clones alone and is incomplete. The data contain roughly 100,000 clones, about nine tenths of them singletons. Germline lookup yields CDR1 SNHLY and CDR2 FYNNEI. V dropped 7 bases and J dropped 7; count of bases not matched to a gene: 9. The CDR3 is 14 residues long. The sample here was peripheral blood, taken on day 0 of AZD1222 vaccination. This TCR derives from an adult in good health. The V call is TRBV2, the J call TRBJ2-7, with 11 bases fitting TRBD2. The CDR3 sequence is CASTLGLAAGEQYF. The CDR3, as DNA: TGTGCCAGCACCCTGGGACTAGCGGCGGGTGAGCAGTACTTC. Variable domain in full (rest from reference TRBV2 and TRBJ2-7): EPEVTQTPSHQVTQMGQEVILRCVPISNHLYFYWYRQILGQKVEFLVSFYNNEISEKSEIFDDQFSVERPDGSNFTLKIRSTKLEDSAMYFCASTLGLAAGEQYFGPGTRLTVT.